The present TCR beta chain was sequenced within a study of T cells after yellow fever vaccination. Study-wide results and caveats: Clonotypes shared by both compartments, CD4 and CD8, made up a small share. From the bulk population, abundant clonotypes could contaminate and appear within FACS-sorted repertoires. Compared with primary, the secondary response was weaker and peaked at day 5, not 15.

With 6 bases removed from V and 4 bases from J, the gap between germline ends came to 18 bases. Germline values: CDR1 MNHEY, CDR2 SVGEGT. There are 15 residues in the CDR3. UMIs were added to TCR cDNA along with a universal primer site when it was made by 5'RACE template switching. A single record per CDR3 protein comes from TCRdb applying MiXCR to the 5' RACE reads. The top ten hold almost 40% of the sample, which has 120,000 or so distinct CDR3 sequences, more than 7.5% seen once. This clonotype was detected a few times. Its specificity is unknown. The V gene is TRBV6-2 or TRBV6-3, the J gene TRBJ1-2; D perhaps matches TRBD1 (6 bases). The source is a man aged 18 to 29 who received the YFV17D yellow fever vaccine. Sequenced material: CD8+ T cells sorted from PBMCs, taken on the day of the yellow fever booster vaccination. The CDR3 DNA reads as TGTGCCAGCAGCAGATACGACAGGAACGTCTATGGCTACACCTTC. Translation: CASSRYDRNVYGYTF.